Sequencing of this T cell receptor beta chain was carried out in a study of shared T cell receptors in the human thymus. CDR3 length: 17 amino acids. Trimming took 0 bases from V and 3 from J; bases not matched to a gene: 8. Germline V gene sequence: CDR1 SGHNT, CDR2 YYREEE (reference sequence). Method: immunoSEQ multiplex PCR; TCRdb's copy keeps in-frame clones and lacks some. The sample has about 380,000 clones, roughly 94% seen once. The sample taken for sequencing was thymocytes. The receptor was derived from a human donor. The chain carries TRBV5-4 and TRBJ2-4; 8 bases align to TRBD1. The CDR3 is CASSLGQGALDKNIQYF. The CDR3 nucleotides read TGTGCCAGCAGCTTGGGGCAGGGGGCGTTGGACAAAAACATTCAGTACTTC. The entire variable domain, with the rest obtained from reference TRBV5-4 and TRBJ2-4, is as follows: ETGVTQSPTHLIKTRGQQVTLRCSSQSGHNTVSWYQQALGQGPQFIFQYYREEENGRGNFPPRFSGLQFPNYSSELNVNALELDDSALYLCASSLGQGALDKNIQYFGAGTRLSVL.